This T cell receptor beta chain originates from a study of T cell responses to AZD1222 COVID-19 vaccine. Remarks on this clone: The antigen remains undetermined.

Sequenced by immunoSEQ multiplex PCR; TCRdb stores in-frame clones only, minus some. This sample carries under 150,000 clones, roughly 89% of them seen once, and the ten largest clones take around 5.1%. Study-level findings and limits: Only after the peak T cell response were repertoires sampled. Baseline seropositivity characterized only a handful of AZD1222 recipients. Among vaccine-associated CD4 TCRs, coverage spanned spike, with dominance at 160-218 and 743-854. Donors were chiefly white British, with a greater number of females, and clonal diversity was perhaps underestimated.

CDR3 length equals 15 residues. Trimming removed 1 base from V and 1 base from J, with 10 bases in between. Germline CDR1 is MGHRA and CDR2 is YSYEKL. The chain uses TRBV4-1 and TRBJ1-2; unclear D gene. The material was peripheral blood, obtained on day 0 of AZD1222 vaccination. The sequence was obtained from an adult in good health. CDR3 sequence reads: CASSQVSVLNYGYTF. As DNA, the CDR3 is TGCGCCAGCAGCCAAGTATCGGTTCTTAACTATGGCTACACCTTC.